These 20 T cell receptor beta chains share one sample of origin, sequenced in a study of CD8 T cells in ankylosing spondylitis. TCRdb re-analysed the 5' RACE reads in MiXCR, keeping a single row per CDR3 protein. Counted here are under 250,000 distinct CDR3 sequences, about 7% occurring once; the ten biggest clones make up approximately 15%. Whole-study findings and limits: A TCR beta motif of about 8 highly homologous variants appeared characteristic of ankylosing spondylitis blood.

The antigens these receptors bind are not known. Sequencing used blood, either unsorted or a sorted T cell fraction (not recorded which). These receptors came from a male donor with ankylosing spondylitis.

This clonotype was seen repeatedly, ten times or more. The chain joins TRBV27 to TRBJ2-1, with no clear D. This CDR3 spans 15 amino acids. The V end was cut by 0 bases, the J end by 0 bases, with 6 bases between. Germline V gene sequence: CDR1 MNHEY, CDR2 SMNVEV (reference sequence). The CDR3 DNA sequence: TGTGCCAGCAGTTTATCTACCCGCTCCTACAATGAGCAGTTCTTC. As protein: CASSLSTRSYNEQFF.

On this clonotype itself: An end of the junction differs from the germline gene, which may be a read error. The CDR3 reads CASSLTGNTEALF. CDR3 coding DNA: TGTGCCAGCAGCCTGACAGGGAACACTGAAGCTCTCTTT. The rearrangement uses TRBV9 and TRBJ1-1, with 7 nucleotides matching TRBD1. This CDR3 has 13 residues. Germline CDR1 and CDR2: SGDLS and YYNGEE.

This clonotype appeared many times. The chain recombines TRBV4-3 with TRBJ1-2; a possible D gene is TRBD1 (6 bases). The length of the CDR3 is 13 residues. CDR1 LGHNA and CDR2 YSLEER come from the germline V gene. V shed 4 bases and J shed 2 bases, with 8 bases lying between them. The CDR3 DNA reads TGCGCCAGCAGCCCCGGACAGAACTATGGCTACACCTTC. Residues: CASSPGQNYGYTF.

In this sample, this clonotype turned up many times. The rearrangement links TRBV3-1 to TRBJ2-3; no definite D call. Looked up from germline, CDR1 is LGHDT and CDR2 is YNNKEL (reference sequence). The CDR3 consists of 13 residues. Trimming removed 2 bases at V and 5 bases at J, with 8 bases between. CDR3 protein: CASSQYLGDTQYF. In DNA form, the CDR3 reads TGTGCCAGCAGCCAATACCTCGGAGATACGCAGTATTTT.

This clonotype was detected only a few times. The V gene is TRBV20-1, the J gene TRBJ1-5; D gene unclear. CDR1 and CDR2 from the germline V gene are DFQATT and SNEGSKA (reference sequence). This CDR3 has 14 amino acids. The V and J ends lost 0 bases and 7 bases respectively, with 13 bases between them. CDR3 loop: CSAREAARGQPQHF. CDR3 nucleotide sequence: TGCAGTGCTAGAGAGGCTGCTCGCGGACAGCCCCAGCATTTT.

The chain recombines TRBV4-1 with TRBJ2-7; 9 positions agree with TRBD1. Germline V gene lookup returns CDR1 MGHRA and CDR2 YSYEKL. CDR3 length equals 15 residues. With V trimmed by 4 bases and J by 5 bases, 9 bases remained unmatched. CDR3 nucleotide sequence: TGCGCCAGCAGCCTTGGTGGGACAGGGTCTCACGAGCAGTACTTC. Its protein product is CASSLGGTGSHEQYF.

In its sample, this clonotype was seen many times. This sequence joins TRBV6-1 and TRBJ2-1; D call uncertain. V dropped 5 bases and J dropped 8 bases, with 13 bases sitting between them. The CDR3 is 13 amino acids. Germline CDR1 MNHNS, CDR2 SASEGT. The CDR3 reads CASSPSGWDEQFF. Written as DNA, the CDR3 is TGTGCCAGCAGTCCTTCCGGGTGGGATGAGCAGTTCTTC.

This clonotype has ten or more counts. The gene calls are TRBV12-3 or TRBV12-4 and TRBJ2-2, with D perhaps matching TRBD1 (6 bases). V lost 3 bases and J 5 bases, leaving 13 bases between the germline ends. The CDR3 length is 15 residues. CDR3 DNA sequence: TGTGCCAGCAGTTTTGACGGGACATATACCGGGGAGCTGTTTTTT. Translating it yields CASSFDGTYTGELFF.

This clonotype showed up just a few times. This chain links TRBV11-2 with TRBJ2-7; D remains ambiguous. Trimming pared 5 bases from V and 5 bases from J, leaving 13 bases between. The CDR3 loop spans 13 amino acids. Germline V gene data show CDR1 as SGHAT and CDR2 as FQNNGV. In DNA form, the CDR3 reads TGTGCCAGCAGCCCCAACCCGTGGAACGAGCAGTACTTC. Protein sequence: CASSPNPWNEQYF.

This clonotype was observed many times. The gene calls are TRBV11-2 and TRBJ2-3; D gene uncertain. Per germline, CDR1 SGHAT and CDR2 FQNNGV. The CDR3 is made up of 14 amino acids. V was clipped by 1 base and J by 4 bases, with 9 bases between them. The CDR3 bases are TGTGCCAGCAGCTTAGTTAGATCTTCAGATACGCAGTATTTT. This sequence encodes CASSLVRSSDTQYF.

This chain connects TRBV4-3 to TRBJ2-7; 10 bases fit TRBD2. Germline CDR1 LGHNA, CDR2 YSLEER. The V segment lost 0 bases and the J segment 4 bases; nucleotides outside the gene matches: 9. The CDR3 is made up of 17 amino acids. The CDR3 DNA is TGCGCCAGCAGCCAAGATGTTAGGCCTAGCGGGAGATACGAGCAGTACTTC. Translating gives CASSQDVRPSGRYEQYF.

The sample holds many counts of this clonotype. This rearrangement joins TRBV24-1 to TRBJ1-2; D might be TRBD1 (5 bases). Germline CDR1 is KGHDR and CDR2 is SFDVKD. The V gene lost 4 bases and the J gene lost 2 bases, with 10 bases spanning the gap. The CDR3 has 14 residues. The CDR3: CATSDSDTNYGYTF. The CDR3, as DNA: TGTGCCACCAGTGACTCGGACACAAACTATGGCTACACCTTC.

The gene calls are TRBV7-9 and TRBJ2-1; D is uncertain. Germline assignment: CDR1 SEHNR and CDR2 FQNEAQ (reference sequence). CDR3 length equals 15 residues. Trimming left V 5 bases short and J 1 base short, with 12 bases between. CDR3 DNA sequence: TGTGCCAGCAGCCTCGAGCCTTTGTCCTACAATGAGCAGTTCTTC. Amino acids: CASSLEPLSYNEQFF. The variable domain in full, with the rest retrieved from reference TRBV7-9 and TRBJ2-1, is DTGVSQNPRHKITKRGQNVTFRCDPISEHNRLYWYRQTLGQGPEFLTYFQNEAQLEKSRLLSDRFSAERPKGSFSTLEIQRTEQGDSAMYLCASSLEPLSYNEQFFGPGTRLTVL.

This clonotype was picked up a small number of times. The chain is built from TRBV7-9 and TRBJ1-6; tentatively, D is TRBD1 (6 bases). The CDR3 runs 11 residues. V was shortened by 6 bases and J by 13 bases, with 10 bases between the two germline ends. Germline lookup yields CDR1 SEHNR and CDR2 FQNEAQ (reference sequence). DNA for the CDR3: TGTGCCAGCAGAAGCACAGGGCCCCTCCACTTT. Translating gives CASRSTGPLHF.

The table lists this clonotype with many counts. V usage is TRBV11-2 and J usage is TRBJ2-7; possibly TRBD1 or TRBD2 for D (5 bases each). This CDR3 contains 19 residues. V was clipped by 4 bases and J by 0 bases, with 25 bases between them. The germline gives CDR1 SGHAT, CDR2 FQNNGV. The CDR3 spells CASSSFLITAGTVSYEQYF. The CDR3 nucleotides read TGTGCCAGCAGCTCCTTCCTTATAACAGCCGGGACGGTCTCCTACGAGCAGTACTTC. Drawing the rest from reference TRBV11-2 and TRBJ2-7, the complete variable domain is EAGVAQSPRYKIIEKRQSVAFWCNPISGHATLYWYQQILGQGPKLLIQFQNNGVVDDSQLPKDRFSAERLKGVDSTLKIQPAKLEDSAVYLCASSSFLITAGTVSYEQYFGPGTRLTVT.

There are many counts of this clonotype. This rearrangement joins TRBV10-3 to TRBJ2-7; D is undetermined. CDR3 length equals 14 residues. From germline, CDR1 is ENHRY and CDR2 SYGVKD. V was trimmed by 3 bases and J by 2 bases, leaving 11 bases between them. The CDR3 nucleotides are TGTGCCATCAGTGACGGGCAGAGACCCTACGAGCAGTACTTC. Amino acid sequence: CAISDGQRPYEQYF.

This clonotype appeared a few times. The chain couples TRBV14 to TRBJ2-7; 9 bases match TRBD1. CDR1 is SGHDN, CDR2 FVKESK, per germline. With V trimmed by 5 bases and J by 2 bases, 7 bases remained unmatched. CDR3 length equals 15 residues. CDR3 sequence: CASSYFGTGPYEQYF. CDR3 bases: TGTGCCAGCAGCTACTTCGGGACAGGGCCCTACGAGCAGTACTTC.

The V call is TRBV10-3, the J call TRBJ2-6; D unresolved. CDR1 and CDR2 from the germline V gene are ENHRY and SYGVKD. Deletions cut 11 bases from V and 0 bases from J, with 17 bases between. The CDR3 spans 16 residues. CDR3 loop: CAVLSGRSSGANVLTF. The CDR3, as DNA: TGTGCCGTCCTCTCGGGCAGGAGCTCTGGGGCCAACGTCCTGACTTTC.

This clonotype occurred many times. V usage is TRBV18 and J usage is TRBJ1-3, with D possibly TRBD1 on 5 matching bases. This CDR3 is 17 amino acids long. The V end was cut by 0 bases, the J end by 2 bases, with 14 bases between. Germline lookup yields CDR1 KGHSH and CDR2 LQKENI. The CDR3 DNA reads as TGTGCCAGCTCACCACCGAGATCCAGGGAAGCTGGAAACACCATATATTTT. This gives the protein CASSPPRSREAGNTIYF.

This clonotype was seen many times. The chain is built from TRBV20-1 and TRBJ2-1; D call uncertain. Germline V gene data show CDR1 as DFQATT and CDR2 as SNEGSKA (reference sequence). V lost 4 bases and J lost 4, with 14 bases in between. The CDR3 consists of 14 residues. The CDR3 DNA reads as TGCAGTGCTACCGCAGGCGGCGCGTACAATGAGCAGTTCTTC. It codes for CSATAGGAYNEQFF.